The 18 T cell receptor beta chains below all came from one sample that was sequenced in a study of cytomegalovirus exposure and HLA in healthy donors. Primers: 60 Vbeta forward and 13 Jbeta reverse. The repertoire was sequenced with immunoSEQ multiplex PCR; TCRdb's copy has only in-frame clones and lacks some. The sample shows roughly 69,000 clones, approximately 70% of them seen only once. The sample was PBMCs. These receptors originate from a male donor in good health and CMV-seropositive.

The chain uses TRBV25-1 and TRBJ1-1; no firm D call. The V gene's germline CDR1 is MGHDK and CDR2 SYGVNS. The CDR3 is made up of 13 amino acids. The V gene lost 0 bases and the J gene lost 1 base, with 3 bases spanning the gap. Written as DNA, the CDR3 is TGTGCCAGCAGTGAATACAGGAACACTGAAGCTTTCTTT. Protein product: CASSEYRNTEAFF. The full variable domain, completed using reference TRBV25-1 and TRBJ1-1, is EADIYQTPRYLVIGTGKKITLECSQTMGHDKMYWYQQDPGMELHLIHYSYGVNSTEKGDLSSESTVSRIRTEHFPLTLESARPSHTSQYLCASSEYRNTEAFFGQGTRLTVV.

The chain uses TRBV4-1 and TRBJ2-7; 10 bases fit TRBD1. The length of the CDR3 is 14 residues. Trimming removed 4 bases from V and 7 bases from J; junction bases left unmatched: 7. CDR1 and CDR2 from the germline V gene are MGHRA and YSYEKL. CDR3 residues: CASSLRQGAGEQYF. The CDR3 nucleotides are TGCGCCAGCAGCCTCCGACAGGGGGCCGGAGAGCAGTACTTC.

The rearrangement joins TRBV18 to TRBJ2-5; the D gene is possibly TRBD2 (6 bases). The germline V gene encodes CDR1 KGHSH and CDR2 LQKENI. Trimming stripped 7 bases from V and 2 bases from J, with 14 bases between. The CDR3 is 14 amino acids. The CDR3 loop is CASLRGGEQETQYF. In nucleotides, the CDR3 is TGTGCCAGCTTGAGGGGCGGGGAACAAGAGACCCAGTACTTC.

The chain uses TRBV7-6 and TRBJ2-2; 13 bases line up with TRBD2. Germline-derived CDR1 and CDR2 are SGHVS and FNYEAQ. This CDR3 is 18 amino acids long. Trimming took 5 bases from V and 2 from J; bases not matched to a gene: 8. The CDR3 loop reads CASSPRTSGGLNTGELFF. DNA of the CDR3: TGTGCCAGCAGCCCCCGGACTAGCGGGGGCCTCAACACCGGGGAGCTGTTTTTT. Filled out from reference TRBV7-6 and TRBJ2-2, the complete variable domain reads GAGVSQSPRYKVTKRGQDVALRCDPISGHVSLYWYRQALGQGPEFLTYFNYEAQQDKSGLPNDRFSAERPEGSISTLTIQRTEQRDSAMYRCASSPRTSGGLNTGELFFGEGSRLTVL.

This chain uses TRBV4-1 with TRBJ2-1; TRBD2 matches 7 bases. Germline V gene data show CDR1 as MGHRA and CDR2 as YSYEKL. With V trimmed by 4 bases and J by 7 bases, 7 bases remained unmatched. The CDR3 spans 14 residues. This CDR3 reads CASSPQTSKNEQFF. In nucleotides, the CDR3 is TGCGCCAGCAGCCCTCAGACTAGCAAGAATGAGCAGTTCTTC.

This clone was observed a handful of times. The rearrangement uses TRBV5-5 and TRBJ1-1; TRBD1 matches at 7 bases. Unmatched junction bases numbered 9, after V lost 4 bases and J lost 0 bases. From germline, CDR1 is SGHKS and CDR2 YYEKEE (reference sequence). The CDR3 is made up of 16 amino acids. For the CDR3, the DNA is TGTGCCAGCAGCAACACGGACAGGCATATGAACACTGAAGCTTTCTTT. Its protein is CASSNTDRHMNTEAFF.

This clone was seen once. The J gene is TRBJ1-1, the V gene TRBV12-5; D not certain. V was shortened by 4 bases and J by 11 bases, with 14 bases between the two germline ends. The CDR3 runs to 12 residues. CDR1 is LGHNT, CDR2 FRNRAP, per germline. The CDR3 protein is CASGYSITGAFF. CDR3 sequence (DNA): TGTGCTAGTGGTTACTCTATAACGGGGGCTTTCTTT.

The chain uses TRBV6-5 and TRBJ2-3; 13 nucleotides match TRBD2. Germline lookup yields CDR1 MNHEY and CDR2 SVGAGI. Unmatched junction bases numbered 7, after V lost 10 bases and J lost 6 bases. The CDR3 runs 14 residues. CDR3 in amino acids: CATRTSGGADTQYF. The CDR3 region has the DNA TGTGCCACCCGGACTAGCGGGGGTGCTGATACGCAGTATTTT.

In its sample, this clone was seen a few times. The chain has TRBV2 and TRBJ1-5; D is unresolved. Trimming took off 6 bases at V and 0 bases at J, with 6 bases between the two ends. In germline, CDR1 is SNHLY, CDR2 FYNNEI. The CDR3 has 13 amino acids. The DNA of the CDR3 is TGTGCCAGCAGCGTTTATAGCAATCAGCCCCAGCATTTT. Translated, it gives CASSVYSNQPQHF.

Remarks on this clone: At one end the junction does not follow the germline gene, possibly because of a read error. CDR3 residues: CSSSSGTFAGQGGETQYF. For the CDR3, the DNA is TGTTCCAGCAGCTCGGGAACTTTTGCAGGACAGGGGGGAGAGACCCAGTACTTC. The chain couples TRBV7-9 to TRBJ2-5, with 10 bases fitting TRBD1. CDR1 and CDR2 (germline): SEHNR, FQNEAQ (reference sequence). The CDR3 has 18 amino acids.

The rearrangement joins TRBV11-2 to TRBJ2-3; TRBD2 aligns across 14 bases. The CDR3 runs 16 residues. The germline V gene has CDR1 SGHAT and CDR2 FQNNGV. V shed 4 bases and J 0 bases; nucleotides not matched to a gene: 0. This chain's CDR3 is CASSWTSGGSTDTQYF. The CDR3 coding sequence is TGTGCCAGCAGCTGGACTAGCGGGGGGAGCACAGATACGCAGTATTTT. Full variable domain (remainder filled in from reference TRBV11-2 and TRBJ2-3): EAGVAQSPRYKIIEKRQSVAFWCNPISGHATLYWYQQILGQGPKLLIQFQNNGVVDDSQLPKDRFSAERLKGVDSTLKIQPAKLEDSAVYLCASSWTSGGSTDTQYFGPGTRLTVL.

This clone was seen a few times. The chain employs TRBV5-6 and TRBJ2-1, with D perhaps TRBD1 (6 bases). V was clipped by 4 bases and J by 8 bases, with 13 bases between them. The CDR3 loop spans 13 amino acids. Germline loops: CDR1 SGHDT, CDR2 YYEEEE. DNA of the CDR3: TGTGCCAGCAGCCATTCCTCAGGGGATGAGCAGTTCTTC. This translates into CASSHSSGDEQFF. Drawing the rest from reference TRBV5-6 and TRBJ2-1, the complete variable domain is DAGVTQSPTHLIKTRGQQVTLRCSPKSGHDTVSWYQQALGQGPQFIFQYYEEEERQRGNFPDRFSGHQFPNYSSELNVNALLLGDSALYLCASSHSSGDEQFFGPGTRLTVL.

This sequence joins TRBV2 and TRBJ2-1, with D maybe TRBD2 (5 bases). Trimming removed 7 bases from V and 12 bases from J, with 16 bases in between. The CDR3 consists of 12 residues. Germline loops: CDR1 SNHLY, CDR2 FYNNEI. Here the CDR3 DNA reads TGTGCCAGCACGCCGAGCAGCGGAATGCAGTTCTTC. Amino acid sequence: CASTPSSGMQFF. The full variable domain, with the rest looked up from reference TRBV2 and TRBJ2-1, is EPEVTQTPSHQVTQMGQEVILRCVPISNHLYFYWYRQILGQKVEFLVSFYNNEISEKSEIFDDQFSVERPDGSNFTLKIRSTKLEDSAMYFCASTPSSGMQFFGPGTRLTVL.

The V gene is TRBV5-4, the J gene TRBJ2-5; 15 nucleotides align to TRBD2. Per germline, CDR1 SGHNT and CDR2 YYREEE (reference sequence). CDR3 length equals 18 residues. Trimming at V came to 4 bases and at J to 4 bases, leaving 11 bases not matched to a gene. The CDR3 DNA sequence: TGTGCCAGCAGCACGGGACTAGCGGGAGGAGGGGTCGGAGAGACCCAGTACTTC. Translating it yields CASSTGLAGGGVGETQYF.

The chain is built from TRBV7-2 and TRBJ1-1, with 8 bases that match TRBD1. The J segment lost 5 bases and the V segment lost 5 bases, leaving 10 bases of the junction unmatched. There are 15 residues in the CDR3. Germline CDR1 reads SGHTA; CDR2 reads FQGNSA. CDR3 region: CASSPRQGLGTEAFF. For the CDR3, the DNA is TGTGCCAGCAGCCCCAGACAGGGGTTGGGGACTGAAGCTTTCTTT.

The chain couples TRBV7-2 to TRBJ2-6, with D hard to call. Trimming took 5 bases from V and 2 from J, leaving 10 bases between them. Germline CDR1 reads SGHTA; CDR2 reads FQGNSA. The CDR3 totals 15 residues. CDR3 residues: CASSPPSAGANVLTF. The CDR3 DNA reads TGTGCCAGCAGCCCCCCATCGGCTGGGGCCAACGTCCTGACTTTC. The full variable domain, with the rest looked up from reference TRBV7-2 and TRBJ2-6, is GAGVSQSPSNKVTEKGKDVELRCDPISGHTALYWYRQSLGQGLEFLIYFQGNSAPDKSGLPSDRFSAERTGGSVSTLTIQRTQQEDSAVYLCASSPPSAGANVLTFGAGSRLTVL.

This clone was counted only a few times. The chain couples TRBV11-3 to TRBJ2-1; TRBD2 agrees at 9 bases. Germline lookup yields CDR1 SGHNT and CDR2 YENEEA. The CDR3 has 18 residues. V trimming: 0 bases; J trimming: 3 bases; junction bases outside the gene matches: 9. The CDR3 sequence: CASSLDQGGSGSYNEQFF. The CDR3 bases are TGTGCCAGCAGCTTAGATCAAGGGGGTAGCGGGAGCTACAATGAGCAGTTCTTC.

This chain uses TRBV11-2 with TRBJ2-1, with D possibly TRBD2 on 5 matching bases. Trimming shortened V by 4 bases and J by 12 bases, and 16 bases separated the two germline ends. Germline assignment: CDR1 SGHAT and CDR2 FQNNGV. CDR3 length: 13 residues. CDR3 sequence (DNA): TGTGCCAGCAGCTGGATACGGGGTAGTGGGCAGTTCTTC. It is translated as CASSWIRGSGQFF.